The 15 T cell receptor beta chains below all came from one sample that was sequenced in a study of blood T cell repertoires in COVID-19. Profiling relied on immunoSEQ multiplex PCR, and the TCRdb table lists in-frame clones only, not all of them. The sample records roughly 250,000 clones, about 80% being singletons. What was sequenced was peripheral blood. The receptors here all came from a woman aged 80 or over with acute or convalescent COVID-19.

The CDR3 loop is CASSLVGQSNEQFF. For the CDR3, the DNA is TGCGCCAGCAGCTTGGTAGGACAAAGCAATGAGCAGTTCTTC. The chain carries TRBV5-1 and TRBJ2-1; TRBD1 is a possible D gene (5 bases). Germline CDR1 and CDR2: SGHRS and YFSETQ. V lost 0 bases and J lost 6, with 10 bases in between. CDR3 length: 14 residues.

The DNA for the CDR3 is TGTGCCAGCACCTTTAGCGGGGGGGTGACCTACAATGAGCAGTTCTTC. It yields the protein CASTFSGGVTYNEQFF. The chain links TRBV3-1 (or the pseudogene TRBV3-2) to TRBJ2-1; 11 bases are a match to TRBD2. There are 16 residues in the CDR3. V was pared by 7 bases and J by 2 bases, with 7 bases of the junction left unmatched. Germline V gene data show CDR1 as LGHDT and CDR2 as YNNKEL (reference sequence).

The genes are TRBV2 and TRBJ2-5; tentatively, D is TRBD1 (7 bases). The CDR3 is made up of 16 amino acids. With 4 bases removed from V and 4 bases from J, the gap between germline ends came to 19 bases. Germline-derived CDR1 and CDR2 are SNHLY and FYNNEI. The CDR3 DNA reads TGTGCCAGCAGTGCAGGAGGGGGCGCCTATGGAGAGACCCAGTACTTC. Translating gives CASSAGGGAYGETQYF.

V and J are TRBV5-1 and TRBJ1-5; no firm D call. CDR3 length: 19 residues. V lost 4 bases and J lost 4, with 27 bases in between. Looked up from germline, CDR1 is SGHRS and CDR2 is YFSETQ. The CDR3 protein is CASSPIGASAGRGNQPQHF. The CDR3 DNA sequence: TGCGCCAGCAGCCCGATCGGAGCCTCAGCTGGCCGGGGAAATCAGCCCCAGCATTTT.

Of note for this clone: Other nucleotide sequences from this sample produce the same CDR3. The genes are TRBV3-1 (or the pseudogene TRBV3-2) and TRBJ2-6; D is possibly TRBD1 (6 bases). The V end lost 2 bases, the J end lost 1 base, and 6 bases lay between the germline ends. The CDR3 extends over 15 amino acids. Germline V gene data show CDR1 as LGHDT and CDR2 as YNNKEL (reference sequence). CDR3 coding DNA: TGTGCCAGCAGCCAAACAGGGTCTGGGGCCAACGTCCTGACTTTC. It encodes CASSQTGSGANVLTF.

The sample holds a few counts of this clone. This rearrangement joins TRBV5-4 to TRBJ2-7, with TRBD1 identical over 7 bases. Unmatched junction bases numbered 10, after V lost 0 bases and J lost 4 bases. Per the germline V gene, CDR1 is SGHNT and CDR2 is YYREEE (reference sequence). The CDR3 is made up of 16 amino acids. CDR3 residues: CASSLGPGQKFYEQYF. The CDR3 DNA reads as TGTGCCAGCAGCTTGGGACCGGGACAGAAGTTTTACGAGCAGTACTTC.

V usage is TRBV5-1 and J usage is TRBJ2-1; no clear D. The germline CDR1 and CDR2 sequences are SGHRS and YFSETQ. The CDR3 spans 14 residues. V was pared by 6 bases and J by 2 bases, with 12 bases between. The CDR3 DNA reads as TGCGCCAGCAATTTCGACACCCCCTACAATGAGCAGTTCTTC. This translates into CASNFDTPYNEQFF.

The V call is TRBV19, the J call TRBJ2-1, with TRBD2 identical over 8 bases. V was pared by 4 bases and J by 7 bases, with 18 bases of the junction left unmatched. CDR1 and CDR2 from the germline V gene are LNHDA and SQIVND (reference sequence). This CDR3 spans 18 amino acids. The DNA of the CDR3 is TGTGCCAGTAGTACTCTATTGACTAGCGTCCTTGGTAAGAATGAGCAGTTCTTC. This codes for CASSTLLTSVLGKNEQFF.

This chain connects TRBV18 to TRBJ1-4, with no clear D. V was pared by 2 bases and J by 0 bases, with 10 bases between. Germline CDR1 KGHSH, CDR2 LQKENI. This CDR3 comprises 16 residues. The CDR3, as DNA: TGTGCCAGCTCACCAACGGACTACGCAACTAATGAAAAACTGTTTTTT. Protein sequence: CASSPTDYATNEKLFF.

The rearrangement links TRBV2 to TRBJ2-5; 7 nucleotides match TRBD1. V trimming: 6 bases; J trimming: 1 base; junction bases outside the gene matches: 20. Germline V gene lookup returns CDR1 SNHLY and CDR2 FYNNEI. The CDR3 sequence is 19 residues long. The CDR3 loop is CASSHTLIGTATGQETQYF. CDR3 sequence (DNA): TGTGCCAGCAGCCACACCCTGATAGGGACAGCTACCGGCCAAGAGACCCAGTACTTC.

The table lists this clone with a count of one. The chain carries TRBV12-3 or TRBV12-4 and TRBJ1-2; the match to TRBD1 covers 9 bases. The CDR3 contains 13 residues. V lost 5 bases, J lost 7 bases, and 5 bases stayed unmatched. The CDR3 DNA is TGTGCCAGCAGTCCGGGACAGGGACTTGGCTACACCTTC. Translated: CASSPGQGLGYTF.

The chain links TRBV15 to TRBJ2-4; 8 nucleotides match TRBD1. The germline gives CDR1 LNHNV, CDR2 YYDKDF (reference sequence). This CDR3 is 15 amino acids long. The V gene end was trimmed by 1 base and the J gene end by 4 bases; junction bases not matched to a gene: 3. CDR3 sequence reads: CATSRAGTGKNIQYF. The CDR3 bases are TGTGCCACCAGCAGAGCCGGGACAGGTAAAAACATTCAGTACTTC.

The DNA for the CDR3 is TGCGCCAGCAGCCAAGCGGGGGGGTTGGGTGAGCAGTTCTTC. Translating gives CASSQAGGLGEQFF. V and J are TRBV4-1 and TRBJ2-1; TRBD2 matches 8 bases. Looked up from germline, CDR1 is MGHRA and CDR2 is YSYEKL. CDR3 length: 14 residues. Losses at the gene ends were 1 base for V and 9 bases for J; bases not matched to a gene: 5.

This chain connects TRBV18 to TRBJ1-5, with D possibly matching TRBD1 (5 bases). This CDR3 contains 14 residues. Germline CDR1 is KGHSH and CDR2 is LQKENI. Trimming removed 3 bases at V and 2 bases at J, with 8 bases between. The CDR3 spells CASSPSGGNQPQHF. In DNA form, the CDR3 reads TGTGCCAGCTCACCTTCGGGGGGCAATCAGCCCCAGCATTTT.

The chain employs TRBV13 and TRBJ2-2; D might be TRBD2 (6 bases). CDR3 size: 16 residues. From germline, CDR1 is PRHDT and CDR2 FYEKMQ (reference sequence). The germline V and J ends were trimmed by 0 bases and 2 bases, with 10 bases remaining between them. The CDR3 region has the DNA TGTGCCAGCAGCTTAGGCGGGACTGTCAACACCGGGGAGCTGTTTTTT. The encoded protein is CASSLGGTVNTGELFF.